This section outlines one T cell receptor beta chain sequence together with its context. The specificity of this receptor is unknown. Within one base of it there is no much larger clone, and no base qualities were kept. The record originates from a study of blood T cell repertoires in COVID-19 (dated by TCRdb to 2020 to 2022). Regarding the research as a whole: The collaborator samples originated in the United States, Italy and Spain and spanned the acute and convalescent phases of COVID-19. The material from the prospective study consisted of cDNA or gDNA derived from T cells, B-cell-depleted T cells, or PBMCs. Subjects who had been exposed to COVID-19, were actively infected with it, or had recovered from it provided the deeply sampled blood TCRbeta repertoires that made up the dataset. A freely available public database, intended as a resource for researchers studying the immune response to SARS-CoV-2, is where the repertoires were released. The samples were drawn from the first 160 participants of the ongoing ImmuneRACE study and from 1,254 subjects provided by 6 global collaborators. Nearly every sample came with metadata listing a de-identified subject ID, COVID-19 status, age in years and sex. Where available, HLA class I and class II types were obtained from metadata supplied by the sample provider rather than from assay-based typing. Beyond this particular receptor, the publication reports: The quantity of clinical and demographic metadata differed by source and by participant and was supplied without curation.

Whole blood was collected in K2EDTA tubes by collaborating institutions according to the institutions' own protocols. Collaborator samples were shipped for TCRbeta analysis as frozen whole blood, isolated PBMCs, or DNA extracted from either sample type. Trimming removed 4 bases from V and 1 base from J; the gene matches leave 6 bases unexplained. From the cysteine through the phenylalanine, the CDR3 covers 15 amino acids. Only the CDR3 DNA is retained, 45 bases long and in frame from the first base. In the germline V gene (reference sequence), CDR1 corresponds to LGHDT and CDR2 to YNNKEL. The immunoSEQ Assay, a bias-controlled multiplex PCR, was used to amplify TCRbeta CDR3 regions from genomic DNA. The study's processing was this. Nucleated cell counts per sample were estimated from amplification of reference gene primers within the assay. To quantify the absolute abundance of each unique TCRbeta CDR3 rearrangement, sequence reads were collapsed and filtered. For each sample, productive Simpson clonality was calculated as the square root of Simpson's diversity index over productive rearrangements. What TCRdb holds here is the immuneACCESS table cut down to in-frame rearrangements. Part of the clones is not present; checked against another copy, under half of the missing clones reflect an unresolved V gene, and the others are unexplained. V and J calls and clone size are those listed in that table; D and trimming were worked out from the DNA. For this sample the table gives roughly 120,000 clones, of which approximately 82% were detected only once. Over 15% of the sample goes to the ten largest clones.

The clonotype comes from an older woman with acute or convalescent COVID-19. The chain is encoded by TRBV3-1 (or the pseudogene TRBV3-2) joined to TRBJ1-1; 7 bases in between match TRBD1. The sequencing sample was made of peripheral blood. In nucleotide form, the sequence is TGTGCCAGCAGCCCTGGGACAGATGCGAACACTGAAGCTTTCTTT. Its translation reads: CASSPGTDANTEAFF.